This T cell receptor beta chain was sequenced in a study of cytomegalovirus exposure and HLA in healthy donors. Study results and limitations: Researchers counted around 180 TCR beta chains as cytomegalovirus-associated. A missense DCLRE1C variant was associated with V- and J-gene trimming of TCR beta chains in a later analysis, and an independent cohort replicated the association. Association of some 18,000 TCR beta sequences with HLA alleles was found at 0.05 false discovery rate in a later analysis.

This clone was recorded a few times. Its cognate antigen is unknown. The PCR ran on 60 Vbeta and 13 Jbeta primers. The repertoire was sequenced with immunoSEQ multiplex PCR; TCRdb's copy has only in-frame clones and lacks some. The sample holds under 150,000 clones, around 10% seen once. Germline CDR1 reads SGHNT; CDR2 reads YYREEE (reference sequence). The CDR3 is 15 residues long. Trimming shortened V by 1 base and J by 2 bases, and 13 bases separated the two germline ends. The V and J genes are TRBV5-4 and TRBJ2-7; perhaps TRBD1 as D (6 bases). Sequencing was carried out using PBMCs. This receptor was taken from a man younger than 45 in good health and CMV-seronegative. The CDR3 DNA reads as TGTGCCAGCAGCTTGCTGGGGGCAAGGCCCTACGAGCAGTACTTC. It encodes CASSLLGARPYEQYF. The full variable domain, with the rest looked up from reference TRBV5-4 and TRBJ2-7, is ETGVTQSPTHLIKTRGQQVTLRCSSQSGHNTVSWYQQALGQGPQFIFQYYREEENGRGNFPPRFSGLQFPNYSSELNVNALELDDSALYLCASSLLGARPYEQYFGPGTRLTVT.